The clone carrying this T cell receptor (beta chain) was seen at least ten times. The antigen is unknown. This entry comes from a study of CD8+CD57+ T cells in acquired aplastic anemia. Study context: The mean DNA yield obtained from sorted CD4+ and CD8+ cells came to approximately 3.2 ug.

Study results and caveats: Simpson's diversity of CD8+ cells was not significantly different in patients compared with controls.

According to the study, genomic DNA was the template for TCR beta VDJ and CDR3 profiling. TCRdb used MiXCR to reprocess the reads, holding one entry per CDR3 protein. The table records 400,000 to 500,000 distinct CDR3 sequences, about two thirds of them present only once. The source material was sorted CD4+, CD8+, or CD8+CD57+ T cells (not recorded which) from PBMCs. This sequence was found in a human donor in good health, serving as a control.

CDR3 in amino acids: CSARQGTNGNTIYF. CDR3 DNA: TGCAGTGCTAGACAGGGGACGAATGGAAACACCATATATTTT. The genes are TRBV20-1 and TRBJ1-3; tentatively, D is TRBD1 (6 bases). Looked up from germline, CDR1 is DFQATT and CDR2 is SNEGSKA (reference sequence). CDR3 length equals 14 residues. Trimming took off 2 bases at V and 3 bases at J, with 11 bases between the two ends.